This T cell receptor beta chain was identified in a study of CD8+ T cells in alopecia areata. As for the study in general: Oral tofacitinib (5 to 10 mg twice daily) was administered to treated patients.

cDNA reverse transcribed from extracted RNA served as the sequencing template. Method: immunoSEQ multiplex PCR; TCRdb's copy keeps in-frame clones and lacks some. The sample holds over 60,000 clones, 46% seen once. The treatment was: oral pan-JAK inhibitor, 5-10 mg twice daily. Trimming removed 4 bases from V and 0 bases from J; junction bases left unmatched: 3. The CDR3 consists of 15 residues. Germline V gene data show CDR1 as SGDLS and CDR2 as YYNGEE. The sample consisted of CD8+ T cells sorted from blood, taken around week 36, from a patient treated with tofacitinib. The sequence was collected from a human donor with alopecia areata. The rearrangement uses TRBV9 and TRBJ2-1; TRBD1 aligns across 8 bases. Here the CDR3 reads CASSSDRGSYNEQFF. CDR3 DNA: TGTGCCAGCAGCTCTGACAGGGGCTCCTACAATGAGCAGTTCTTC. The full variable domain, rest sourced from reference TRBV9 and TRBJ2-1, is DSGVTQTPKHLITATGQRVTLRCSPRSGDLSVYWYQQSLDQGLQFLIQYYNGEERAKGNILERFSAQQFPDLHSELNLSSLELGDSALYFCASSSDRGSYNEQFFGPGTRLTVL.